The 15 T cell receptor beta chains listed next were all sequenced from one sample in a study of regulatory T cells in long-lasting Graves disease. HTBI primers from iRepertoire and Arm-PCR of CDR3 regions yielded the TCR beta libraries. TCRdb re-analysed the multiplex PCR reads in MiXCR, keeping a single row per CDR3 protein. The sample carries around 250,000 distinct CDR3 sequences, 20% to 25% recorded once. Stated time point: newly diagnosed GD, antithyroid drugs for less than 3 months. PBMC-extracted RNA yielded the TCR library. The source material was peripheral blood mononuclear cells (PBMCs), sampled at new diagnosis, from a patient treated with antithyroid drugs. These receptors all come from a female donor with Graves disease.

For this clonotype: A read error may explain this, as a much larger clone is one base away. The chain employs TRBV20-1 and TRBJ2-5; 8 bases are shared with TRBD2. This CDR3 comprises 15 residues. CDR1 is DFQATT and CDR2 is SNEGSKA in the germline V gene (reference sequence). CDR3 residues: CCARDRRGGLKTQYF. The CDR3 DNA reads as TGCTGTGCTAGAGATCGTCGGGGGGGATTAAAGACCCAGTACTTC.

Comment on this clonotype: Since a much larger clone is just one base distant, this may be a read error. The gene calls are TRBV4-3 and TRBJ2-3; 7 bases align to TRBD1. CDR1 is LGHNA and CDR2 is YSLEER in the germline V gene. V lost 4 bases, J lost 4 bases, and 8 bases stayed unmatched. The length of the CDR3 is 15 residues. The CDR3 reads CASSPQTGSADTQYF. Here the CDR3 DNA reads TGCGCCAGCAGCCCCCAGACAGGGAGCGCAGATACGCAGTATTTT.

Many counts were recorded for this clonotype. The gene calls are TRBV5-1 and TRBJ2-3; a weak D match, TRBD1 (6 bases). Per germline, CDR1 SGHRS and CDR2 YFSETQ. This CDR3 has 15 amino acids. Between the trimmed V and J ends, which lost 1 base and 2 bases, there was a span of 11 bases. The CDR3 region has the DNA TGCGCCAGCAGCTTGACAGGGATAACCACAGATACGCAGTATTTT. It encodes CASSLTGITTDTQYF.

To note about this clonotype: Only one base separates this from a far larger clonotype, so it likely reflects a read error. Written as DNA, the CDR3 is TGTGCCAGGTCCTTCTGGGACACTCCACAGCCCCAGCATTTT. Its translation: CARSFWDTPQPQHF. V gene TRBV6-2 or TRBV6-3 combines with J gene TRBJ1-5, with D possibly matching TRBD1 (6 bases). The CDR3 totals 14 residues. Germline lookup yields CDR1 MNHEY and CDR2 SVGEGT. Trimming left V 9 bases short and J 7 bases short, with 19 bases between.

This clonotype was observed many times. The rearrangement links TRBV11-3 to TRBJ2-2; TRBD1 matches 8 bases. Trimming took 2 bases from V and 2 from J; bases not matched to a gene: 7. Looked up from germline, CDR1 is SGHNT and CDR2 is YENEEA. This CDR3 contains 17 residues. The CDR3 loop reads CASSLKGQGYNTGELFF. CDR3 DNA: TGTGCCAGCAGCTTAAAAGGACAGGGATATAACACCGGGGAGCTGTTTTTT. The full variable domain, with the rest looked up from reference TRBV11-3 and TRBJ2-2, is EAGVVQSPRYKIIEKKQPVAFWCNPISGHNTLYWYLQNLGQGPELLIRYENEEAVDDSQLPKDRFSAERLKGVDSTLKIQPAELGDSAVYLCASSLKGQGYNTGELFFGEGSRLTVL.

This clonotype was counted ten times or more. The V gene is TRBV10-3, the J gene TRBJ1-1; D not resolved. Germline V CDR1 and CDR2: ENHRY, SYGVKD. Trimming removed 2 bases at V and 1 base at J, with 5 bases between. The length of the CDR3 is 13 residues. In nucleotides, the CDR3 is TGTGCCATCAGTGAGGAGGCGAACACTGAAGCTTTCTTT. This gives the protein CAISEEANTEAFF.

This chain uses TRBV7-2 with TRBJ2-3, with 13 bases identical to TRBD2. V trimming: 5 bases; J trimming: 8 bases; junction bases outside the gene matches: 13. The CDR3 runs 17 residues. The V gene's germline CDR1 is SGHTA and CDR2 FQGNSA. CDR3 bases: TGTGCCAGCAGCCCAGGGACTAGCGGGATACGCACTGGTACGCAGTATTTT. This translates into CASSPGTSGIRTGTQYF.

This clonotype came up many times. J is TRBJ2-1 and V is TRBV11-1; D unclear. The CDR3 has 13 residues. The V gene's germline CDR1 is SGHAT and CDR2 FQDESV (reference sequence). V dropped 6 bases and J dropped 7 bases, with 13 bases sitting between them. As DNA, the CDR3 is TGTGCCAGCAGTTCCGGGCCGCAAAATGAGCAGTTCTTC. Encoded protein: CASSSGPQNEQFF. Full variable domain (remainder filled in from reference TRBV11-1 and TRBJ2-1): EAEVAQSPRYKITEKSQAVAFWCDPISGHATLYWYRQILGQGPELLVQFQDESVVDDSQLPKDRFSAERLKGVDSTLKIQPAELGDSAMYLCASSSGPQNEQFFGPGTRLTVL.

This clonotype occurred many times. V gene TRBV20-1 combines with J gene TRBJ2-2; 7 bases are a match to TRBD1. Germline V gene lookup returns CDR1 DFQATT and CDR2 SNEGSKA (reference sequence). V trimming: 5 bases; J trimming: 7 bases; junction bases outside the gene matches: 4. This CDR3 is built from 12 residues. DNA of the CDR3: TGCAGTGCTCGTACAGGGGTCGGGGAGCTGTTTTTT. It encodes CSARTGVGELFF.

This clonotype has a count of ten or more. This rearrangement joins TRBV20-1 to TRBJ1-6, with TRBD1 as a possible D gene (5 bases). CDR3 length: 13 residues. The V and J ends lost 4 bases and 6 bases respectively, with 10 bases between them. Germline values: CDR1 DFQATT, CDR2 SNEGSKA (reference sequence). The CDR3 reads CSAMAGRNSPLHF. In DNA, the CDR3 is TGCAGTGCTATGGCGGGGCGTAATTCACCCCTCCACTTT.

The sample holds many counts of this clonotype. This chain links TRBV7-2 with TRBJ2-1, with 9 bases identical to TRBD2. Germline lookup yields CDR1 SGHTA and CDR2 FQGNSA. Trimming took 6 bases from V and 2 from J; bases not matched to a gene: 5. The CDR3 is made up of 15 amino acids. The CDR3 sequence is CASRRTSATYNEQFF. The CDR3, as DNA: TGTGCCAGCAGAAGGACTAGCGCAACCTACAATGAGCAGTTCTTC.

At least ten counts were recorded for this clonotype. The gene calls are TRBV6-5 and TRBJ2-3; maybe TRBD1 (5 bases). Germline loops: CDR1 MNHEY, CDR2 SVGAGI. The CDR3 spans 15 residues. V lost 4 bases and J lost 7, with 18 bases in between. In DNA, the CDR3 is TGTGCCAGCAGTTGGGGCAGGGAAGGAATTTATACGCAGTATTTT. Residues: CASSWGREGIYTQYF.

Many counts were recorded for this clonotype. The chain has TRBV27 and TRBJ1-4, with D possibly TRBD1 on 5 matching bases. Germline CDR1 MNHEY, CDR2 SMNVEV (reference sequence). With 6 bases removed from V and 7 bases from J, the gap between germline ends came to 15 bases. This CDR3 region has 14 residues. CDR3 coding DNA: TGTGCCAGCAGGAAACCAGGGAGGAGTGAAAAACTGTTTTTT. Translated, it gives CASRKPGRSEKLFF.

The sample holds many counts of this clonotype. J is TRBJ2-7 and V is TRBV7-7; TRBD1 is a possible D gene (6 bases). V lost 5 bases, J lost 4 bases, and 18 bases lay in between. The CDR3 runs to 15 residues. Per the germline V gene, CDR1 is SSHAT and CDR2 is FNYEAQ (reference sequence). The CDR3 is CASSPRAGAVYEQYF. The CDR3 nucleotides are TGTGCCAGCAGCCCCCGGGCAGGGGCTGTGTACGAGCAGTACTTC.

V gene TRBV10-3 combines with J gene TRBJ1-1; no clear D gene. There are 12 residues in the CDR3. CDR1 and CDR2 from the germline V gene are ENHRY and SYGVKD. Trimming left V 4 bases short and J 0 bases short, with 3 bases between. CDR3 sequence reads: CAISGLNTEAFF. The CDR3 coding sequence is TGTGCCATCAGTGGGCTGAACACTGAAGCTTTCTTT.